This TCR beta chain was sequenced during a study of cytomegalovirus exposure and HLA in healthy donors. Study in general: Falling in the Caucasian-associated ancestry cluster were approximately 86% of 398 genotyped donors. General observations from the study: The productive fraction for most TCR beta V segments was about 87% or about 30% in an earlier analysis.

In the case of this clone: Its target is not known.

It was with 60 Vbeta and 13 Jbeta primers that the PCR ran. Generated by immunoSEQ multiplex PCR, the TCRdb table keeps only in-frame clones and is missing some. The sample includes 90,000 to 140,000 clones, around four fifths of them seen just once. The ends were cut back, 6 bases at V and 5 bases at J, with 14 bases in the middle. The CDR3 spans 13 residues. Per germline, CDR1 WSHSY and CDR2 SAAADI. The clonotype was recovered from a woman aged 40-49 years in good health and CMV-seropositive. The sample comprised PBMCs. The V and J genes are TRBV10-2 and TRBJ2-7; D perhaps matches TRBD1 (5 bases). DNA of the CDR3: TGCGCCAGCAGCCTCAGACAGATCCACGAGCAGTACTTC. Translating it yields CASSLRQIHEQYF.